Listed below are T cell receptor beta chains from one sample, sequenced in a study of blood T cells in healthy people across ages. TCRdb re-analysed the 5' RACE reads in MiXCR, keeping a single row per CDR3 protein. The data contain 650,000 to 950,000 distinct CDR3 sequences, 44% of them seen just once; the ten biggest clones take up roughly 19%. Material for sequencing was blood. These TCRs come from a man aged 60 to 69 in good health. The CDR3 runs from the conserved cysteine through the conserved F or W. Each record gives: V gene, D gene, CDR3 length, clone size, J gene, CDR3 protein, CDR3 DNA. A D gene is named only where the DNA matches it firmly. Where a row states a size, it is once, few, many or the class of an expanded clone; other rows omit it.

>TRBV24-1|-|15|-|TRBJ2-7
CATSDLDSLSDEQYF
TGTGCCACCAGTGACCTCGACAGTCTCTCGGACGAGCAGTACTTC
>TRBV10-3|-|15|-|TRBJ2-7
CAISDPGATAYEQYF
TGTGCCATCAGCGATCCTGGAGCTACTGCCTACGAGCAGTACTTC
>TRBV7-2|-|13|many|TRBJ2-2
CASSFWNTGELFF
TGTGCCAGCAGCTTCTGGAACACCGGGGAGCTGTTTTTT
>TRBV18|TRBD1|15|-|TRBJ1-2
CASSPETGGSYGYTF
TGTGCCAGCTCACCAGAGACAGGGGGTTCCTATGGCTACACCTTC
>TRBV9|-|16|few|TRBJ2-7
CASSGGDAQGTYEQYF
TGTGCCAGCAGCGGGGGGGATGCTCAGGGGACCTACGAGCAGTACTTC
>TRBV14|-|17|-|TRBJ2-6
CASSQLGWNSGANALTF
TGTGCCAGCAGCCAATTGGGCTGGAACTCTGGGGCCAACGCCCTGACTTTC
>TRBV20-1|-|13|-|TRBJ2-5
CSARDQTFETLYF
TGCAGTGCTAGAGACCAGACTTTCGAGACCCTGTACTTC
>TRBV29-1|TRBD1|13|-|TRBJ1-2
CSVETGEAYGYTF
TGCAGCGTTGAGACAGGGGAGGCCTATGGCTACACCTTC
>TRBV7-6|-|16|-|TRBJ2-1
CASSALGGLRANEQFF
TGTGCCAGCAGCGCATTAGGGGGGCTACGGGCCAATGAGCAGTTCTTC
>TRBV5-5|-|13|once|TRBJ2-1
CASSLANSAEQFF
TGTGCCAGCAGCTTAGCCAATTCGGCTGAGCAGTTCTTC
>TRBV15|TRBD2|15|-|TRBJ2-3
CATSISGGATDTQYF
TGTGCCACCAGCATTAGCGGGGGGGCCACAGATACGCAGTATTTT
>TRBV20-1|-|15|few|TRBJ2-5
CSARDPGEHQETQYF
TGCAGTGCTAGAGATCCCGGGGAGCACCAAGAGACCCAGTACTTC
>TRBV15|-|15|few|TRBJ2-6
CATSRGFSGANVLTF
TGTGCCACCAGCAGGGGATTCTCTGGGGCCAACGTCCTGACTTTC
>TRBV7-9|-|13|-|TRBJ2-5
CASSVGRVETQYF
TGTGCCAGCAGCGTAGGACGGGTGGAGACCCAGTACTTC
>TRBV5-1|-|15|-|TRBJ2-2
CASRLRGLHTGELFF
TGCGCCAGCAGGCTGCGGGGGCTTCACACCGGGGAGCTGTTTTTT
>TRBV7-2|-|15|-|TRBJ1-2
CASSPRVAVNYGYTF
TGTGCCAGCAGCCCTAGAGTGGCCGTAAACTATGGCTACACCTTC
>TRBV29-1|-|14|-|TRBJ2-3
CSVEDPAPEGTQYF
TGCAGCGTTGAAGATCCCGCGCCGGAAGGTACGCAGTATTTT
>TRBV12-3/TRBV12-4|TRBD1|13|once|TRBJ1-2
CASSRTGTNGYTF
TGTGCCAGCAGCCGGACAGGCACAAACGGCTACACCTTC
>TRBV6-2/TRBV6-3|TRBD2|16|once|TRBJ2-1
CAGSYYSGTSGNEQFF
TGTGCCGGCAGTTACTACTCCGGGACTAGCGGGAATGAGCAGTTCTTC
>TRBV18|-|15|-|TRBJ2-1
CASSIASLTYNEQFF
TGTGCCAGCTCAATAGCTAGCTTAACCTACAATGAGCAGTTCTTC
>TRBV4-3|-|15|few|TRBJ2-7
CASSQDRQGAYEQYF
TGCGCCAGCAGCCAAGATCGCCAGGGAGCATACGAGCAGTACTTC
>TRBV11-3|TRBD2|14|-|TRBJ2-5
CASSSGLARETQYF
TGTGCCAGCAGCTCCGGACTAGCACGAGAGACCCAGTACTTC
>TRBV5-6|TRBD1|15|once|TRBJ1-5
CASSLRGQGQRPQHF
TGTGCCAGCAGCTTGCGGGGACAGGGACAAAGGCCCCAGCATTTT
>TRBV12-3/TRBV12-4|TRBD1|15|-|TRBJ2-7
CASSKGQGRYSEQYF
TGTGCCAGCAGTAAAGGACAGGGGCGCTATAGTGAGCAGTACTTC
>TRBV7-9|-|13|-|TRBJ1-3
CASSRGSGNTIYF
TGTGCCAGCAGCAGGGGCTCTGGAAACACCATATATTTT
>TRBV7-2|TRBD2|16|few|TRBJ2-1
CASSLVTSDSYNEQFF
TGTGCCAGCAGCTTGGTGACTAGCGACTCCTACAATGAGCAGTTCTTC
>TRBV9|TRBD1|14|few|TRBJ2-5
CASSRAGGSETQYF
TGTGCCAGCAGCCGTGCAGGGGGCTCAGAGACCCAGTACTTC
>TRBV10-3|-|13|few|TRBJ2-3
CAISESGMDTQYF
TGTGCCATCAGTGAGTCGGGGATGGATACGCAGTATTTT
>TRBV30|-|15|once|TRBJ2-2
CAWARRDVHTGELFF
TGTGCCTGGGCCAGGCGGGACGTCCATACCGGGGAGCTGTTTTTT
>TRBV20-1|TRBD2|16|-|TRBJ2-5
CSARRRGGDIQETQYF
TGCAGTGCCAGGAGACGGGGGGGAGATATTCAGGAGACCCAGTACTTC
>TRBV7-9|TRBD1|17|-|TRBJ2-1
CASSPRIRGLSYNEQFF
TGTGCCAGCAGCCCCCGGATCAGGGGGTTATCCTACAATGAGCAGTTCTTC
>TRBV7-2|-|15|-|TRBJ2-7
CASSLRGVGPYEQYF
TGTGCCAGCAGCTTAAGAGGGGTAGGACCCTACGAGCAGTACTTC
>TRBV15|-|16|-|TRBJ2-4
CATSTIGGNQLNIQYF
TGTGCCACCAGTACGATTGGGGGAAACCAATTAAACATTCAGTACTTC
>TRBV4-3|-|15|-|TRBJ1-2
CASSPRLEPNYGHTF
TGCGCCAGCAGCCCAAGGCTAGAGCCTAACTATGGCCACACCTTC
>TRBV5-1|-|14|-|TRBJ2-3
CASSMVEGTDTQYF
TGCGCCAGCAGCATGGTCGAGGGGACAGATACGCAGTATTTT
>TRBV20-1|TRBD2|21|-|TRBJ2-7
CSARDLKGWASGGEKSYEQYF
TGCAGTGCTAGAGATCTCAAGGGTTGGGCTAGCGGGGGAGAGAAGTCCTACGAGCAGTACTTC
>TRBV2|TRBD1|14|-|TRBJ1-1
CASGGQGLNTEAFF
TGTGCCAGCGGGGGACAGGGGTTGAACACTGAAGCTTTCTTT
>TRBV2|-|14|-|TRBJ2-7
CASSELRQSYEQYF
TGTGCCAGCAGTGAGCTAAGACAATCCTACGAGCAGTACTTC
>TRBV29-1|TRBD2|15|few|TRBJ2-7
CSVEGLAGGQNEQYF
TGCAGCGTTGAAGGCTTAGCGGGGGGGCAAAACGAGCAGTACTTC
>TRBV6-6|-|15|few|TRBJ2-7
CASSDMGSQRSEQYF
TGTGCCAGCAGTGACATGGGATCCCAGCGCTCCGAGCAGTACTTC
>TRBV27|TRBD1|15|-|TRBJ2-5
CASRDRGYGEETQYF
TGTGCCAGCAGAGACAGGGGATATGGGGAAGAGACCCAGTACTTC
>TRBV6-2/TRBV6-3|-|14|-|TRBJ2-3
CASSYDRGFDTQYF
TGTGCCAGCAGTTACGATAGGGGATTTGATACGCAGTATTTT
>TRBV6-2/TRBV6-3|TRBD2|15|few|TRBJ2-5
CASSVVAGPGETQYF
TGTGCCAGCAGCGTGGTAGCGGGGCCGGGGGAGACCCAGTACTTC
>TRBV7-2|-|12|-|TRBJ2-7
CASSFTLYEQYF
TGTGCCAGCAGCTTCACCTTATACGAGCAGTACTTC
>TRBV20-1|TRBD1|14|once|TRBJ1-1
CSARRQGVRTEAFF
TGCAGTGCTAGACGACAGGGGGTGCGGACTGAAGCTTTCTTT